Below, one T cell receptor (beta chain) is given with its context. This clonotype was detected a few times. No much larger clone is present one base from it, and per-base qualities are unavailable. The treatment or condition tag for this specimen amounts to: live attenuated yellow fever vaccine strain. A standard Ficoll-Paque protocol was used to isolate PBMCs from peripheral blood. RNA from sorted memory subsets was extracted with the RNeasy Micro Kit. This entry is derived from a study of T cells after yellow fever vaccination (dated by TCRdb to about 2019). Regarding the research as a whole: Using CD3, CD45RA, CCR7 and CD95 staining, memory subsets (EM, EMRA, CM and Tscm) were sorted on a BD FACS Aria III. Memory subsets were sorted on days 0, 15 and 45 and at 18 months after primary vaccination, and on days 0, 15 and 45 after the 30-year booster. Libraries from fractions with low cell numbers were prepared with the SMART-Seq v4 Ultra Low Input RNA kit. Blood was collected at multiple timepoints before and after primary and secondary immunization, and bulk PBMC replicates and cell subsets were isolated. Two healthy male donors, one aged 18 to 30 and one aged 30 to 40 years, made up the cohort. To follow T-cell clones before and after both primary and booster YFV17D yellow fever vaccination, bulk TCR alpha and beta repertoires underwent longitudinal sequencing. The research as a whole found: Most clones expanded after primary vaccination (almost 98% of CD4 and over 80% of CD8) were re-detected after the booster, suggesting that broad memory maintenance occurred. Only a couple of donors were included in the study, so the extent to which the findings can be generalized is limited. The secondary T-cell response was weaker than the primary response but faster, peaking on day 5 instead of day 15. A small fraction of clonotypes appeared in both the CD4 and CD8 compartments, likely as a result of convergent recombination. On day 0, almost all vaccine-responding clonotypes were found to be below detection in the sorted memory subsets. Computational filtering was needed because FACS-sorted repertoires could contain abundant contaminating clonotypes from the bulk population.

The germline V end is reduced by 4 bases and the J end by 8 bases; junction bases left unmatched: 8. The CDR3 sequence holds 14 residues, the cysteine and phenylalanine included. The CDR3 DNA has 42 bases and is translated from base 1. CDR1 and CDR2, looked up from the germline V gene, are MNHEY and SVGAGI. The sequencing machine was an Illumina NovaSeq 6000. TCR cDNA was synthesized by 5'RACE template switching, which introduced a universal primer site and unique molecular identifiers. Priming of cDNA synthesis was performed from both the TCR alpha and TCR beta constant segments. Libraries were amplified in two PCR steps, with sample barcodes and sequencing adapters added in the second step. Libraries were sequenced on Illumina HiSeq 2500 (2x100 bp) or NovaSeq (2x150 bp). As for the authors' bioinformatics: Reads were demultiplexed and collapsed into UMI consensus sequences with MIGEC, and V(D)J alignment was performed with MiXCR. Vaccine-responding clonotypes were defined with edgeR using replicate PBMC samples, requiring FDR below 0.01 and a log2 fold change above 5 up to day 15. Each bulk clonotype was labeled CD4 or CD8 based on which sequenced repertoire, CD4 or CD8, contained the clonotype at higher abundance. To estimate the distribution of each clone across memory phenotypes, clonotype frequencies in memory subsets were weighted by FACS-sorted cell numbers. In-frame beta chains were kept once TCRdb had trimmed the public reads at Q25 with fastp and called clones with MiXCR. Every entry covers one CDR3 protein and lists the most common genes and DNA from its rows. It is TCRdb's table, rather than the study itself, that gives the V and J calls and clone size. The sample yields 50,000 to 60,000 distinct CDR3 sequences; approximately 5.7% were counted once. The ten largest clones represent 31% of the sample.

The clonotype was recovered from a man between 18 and 35 years old who received the YFV17D yellow fever vaccine. The sequence joins TRBV6-5 to TRBJ1-2; TRBD1 aligns with 9 central bases. The sequenced sample was PBMCs, either bulk or a sorted T-cell subset (CD4+, CD8+, memory, or dextramer-sorted; not recorded which), obtained on the day of the yellow fever booster vaccination. This receptor carries the CDR3 CASSSTGGSGGYTF. The nucleotides read TGTGCCAGCAGTTCGACAGGGGGAAGCGGCGGCTACACCTTC.